The sequence of this TCR beta chain was determined in a study of cytomegalovirus exposure and HLA in healthy donors. Broader study findings: Information on immune exposure was restricted to one variable (CMV serostatus).

Healthy bone marrow donors made up the donors. Vbeta (60) and Jbeta (13) primers were used in the PCR. Clones were sequenced by immunoSEQ multiplex PCR, and TCRdb holds only the in-frame ones, with some missing. The table lists approximately 100,000 clones, more than 80% of them singletons. From germline, CDR1 is MNHEY and CDR2 SVGAGI. V lost 10 bases, J lost 2 bases, and 3 bases stayed unmatched. The CDR3 loop spans 13 amino acids. Worth noting for this clone: What it binds is not known.

V gene TRBV6-5 combines with J gene TRBJ2-7, with 12 positions matching TRBD2. The source material was PBMCs. The clonotype comes from a man aged 25 to 40 in good health and CMV-seronegative. For the CDR3, the DNA is TGTGCCACCAGGACTAGCGGGGCCTACGAGCAGTACTTC. Its translation: CATRTSGAYEQYF.